This TCR beta chain comes out of a study of monozygotic twins with inflammatory bowel disease. TCRdb re-called the 5' RACE reads, yielding one record per CDR3 amino acid sequence without DNA. The sample yields over 150,000 distinct CDR3 sequences, of which the top ten take up 2.8%. General study findings and limits: Among patients, repertoires may have gained variability from differing immunosuppressive treatments.

Details on this clonotype: Its antigen is not identified.

The CDR3 runs to 12 residues. The V gene's germline CDR1 is LGHNA and CDR2 YSLEER. Sequenced material: blood. The chain links TRBV4-3 to TRBJ2-3; TCRdb reports TRBD1, a call that lacks DNA to check it against. The receptor was isolated from a human donor with ulcerative colitis or Crohn's disease, or a healthy co-twin of an affected twin (not recorded which). CDR3 protein: CASSPGPGAQYF.